This T cell receptor (beta chain) was identified in a study of TIL therapy for anti-PD-1-resistant metastatic lung cancer. In the study overall: Tumors carried a median about 1.5 non-synonymous mutations per megabase.

Time point of the sample: pre-treatment sample, taken before nivolumab and TIL therapy. Stage 4 NSCLC adults joined between late 2017 and January 2020. Study-level results: TIL clonotype persistence in blood showed no apparent association with response.

This was the immunoSEQ v3 assay. Each library reached about 2 million read pairs, or roughly 4.5-6 million at deep level. Generated by immunoSEQ multiplex PCR, the TCRdb table keeps only in-frame clones and is missing some. The profile shows some 52,000 clones, roughly 78% of them singletons. As for this clone: Antigen specificity is unknown.

The CDR3 sequence is 14 residues long. Germline-derived CDR1 and CDR2 are LNHDA and SQIVND (reference sequence). Trimming took 1 base from V and 0 from J, leaving 6 bases between them. The sequenced sample was blood, obtained at baseline. V is TRBV19 and J is TRBJ1-1; no clear D. This TCR was recovered from a woman aged 30 to 85 with non-small cell lung cancer. The chain's CDR3 is CASSIGPVNTEAFF. The DNA of the CDR3 is TGTGCCAGTAGTATAGGACCCGTGAACACTGAAGCTTTCTTT.